The 22 T cell receptor beta chains below come from one sample, sequenced in a study of CD8+CD57+ T cells in acquired aplastic anemia. For CDR3 and TCR beta VDJ profiling, genomic DNA was the template used. TCRdb fed the reads into MiXCR, producing one record per CDR3 protein. The table lists about 200,000 distinct CDR3 sequences, over 55% of them singletons. By flow cytometry, patients selected for sequencing had shown an expansion of CD8+CD57+ cells. The sample comprised sorted CD4+, CD8+, or CD8+CD57+ T cells (not recorded which) from PBMCs. The receptors here all came from a human donor with aplastic anemia.

CDR3: CSVEGTGELYEQYF. The CDR3 nucleotides read TGCAGCGTTGAAGGGACAGGGGAACTCTACGAGCAGTACTTC. The chain joins TRBV29-1 to TRBJ2-7; TRBD1 matches 9 bases. V shed 1 base and J 3 bases; nucleotides not matched to a gene: 4. The V gene's germline CDR1 is SQVTM and CDR2 ANQGSEA. This CDR3 spans 14 amino acids.

The rearrangement joins TRBV5-1 to TRBJ2-3, with 14 bases identical to TRBD2. The CDR3 has 17 residues. V shed 0 bases and J 7 bases; nucleotides not matched to a gene: 7. Germline CDR1 and CDR2: SGHRS and YFSETQ. For the CDR3, the DNA is TGCGCCAGCAGCTTGGCCGGACTAGCGGGGGGAACAAATACGCAGTATTTT. It translates to CASSLAGLAGGTNTQYF.

This sequence joins TRBV7-2 and TRBJ2-7; no clear D gene. V was cut by 5 bases and J by 6 bases, with 11 bases left in between. CDR3 size: 12 residues. In germline, CDR1 is SGHTA, CDR2 FQGNSA. The CDR3 sequence is CASSPGSVEQYF. CDR3 nucleotides: TGTGCCAGCAGCCCTGGATCGGTCGAGCAGTACTTC.

The chain recombines TRBV7-6 with TRBJ1-2; D ambiguous. CDR1 SGHVS and CDR2 FNYEAQ come from the germline V gene. V was cut by 5 bases and J by 4 bases, with 20 bases left in between. CDR3 length: 16 amino acids. CDR3 sequence reads: CASSTRPTGIAYGYTF. DNA for the CDR3: TGTGCCAGCAGCACACGCCCAACCGGGATAGCCTATGGCTACACCTTC. The full variable domain, with the rest looked up from reference TRBV7-6 and TRBJ1-2, is GAGVSQSPRYKVTKRGQDVALRCDPISGHVSLYWYRQALGQGPEFLTYFNYEAQQDKSGLPNDRFSAERPEGSISTLTIQRTEQRDSAMYRCASSTRPTGIAYGYTFGSGTRLTVV.

The V call is TRBV7-8, the J call TRBJ2-3; D gene ambiguous. V lost 5 bases to trimming and J lost 1 base, with 10 bases between them. Per the germline V gene, CDR1 is SGHVS and CDR2 is FQNEAQ. The CDR3 sequence is 14 residues long. CDR3 sequence (DNA): TGTGCCAGCAGCCCTAGGCTAGGCACAGATACGCAGTATTTT. This codes for CASSPRLGTDTQYF.

V and J are TRBV12-3 or TRBV12-4 and TRBJ2-1; D is undetermined. Trimming left V 1 base short and J 2 bases short, with 9 bases between. The CDR3 has 15 amino acids. The CDR3 here is CASSLEGTTYNEQFF. The CDR3 DNA reads TGTGCCAGCAGTTTAGAAGGAACCACCTACAATGAGCAGTTCTTC.

To note about this clonotype: The conserved final phenylalanine or tryptophan is absent from the CDR3, which likely points to a read error. Because the CDR3's place on the DNA is in doubt, the DNA is left out and the CDR3 is given as listed by TCRdb. The chain employs TRBV12-3 or TRBV12-4 and TRBJ1-5. The CDR3 region is 16 residues in length, termini included. This CDR3 reads CASSYGGGESNQPQQT.

This sequence joins TRBV2 and TRBJ1-5; D not resolved. Trimming removed 7 bases at V and 3 bases at J, with 16 bases between. Germline assignment: CDR1 SNHLY and CDR2 FYNNEI. The CDR3 length is 15 residues. CDR3 loop: CASTETRLTNQPQHF. CDR3 DNA sequence: TGTGCCAGCACGGAAACGAGACTTACCAATCAGCCCCAGCATTTT. Together with reference TRBV2 and TRBJ1-5, the CDR3 gives the full variable domain: EPEVTQTPSHQVTQMGQEVILRCVPISNHLYFYWYRQILGQKVEFLVSFYNNEISEKSEIFDDQFSVERPDGSNFTLKIRSTKLEDSAMYFCASTETRLTNQPQHFGDGTRLSIL.

This clonotype was recorded only once. V and J are TRBV20-1 and TRBJ2-7; 8 nucleotides match TRBD2. From germline, CDR1 is DFQATT and CDR2 SNEGSKA (reference sequence). CDR3 length: 16 amino acids. The trim removed 0 bases at V and 1 base at J, leaving 8 bases unmatched. CDR3 region: CSARDLIAGNSYEQYF. DNA of the CDR3: TGCAGTGCTAGAGATCTTATAGCGGGGAATTCCTACGAGCAGTACTTC.

V is TRBV4-3 and J is TRBJ2-1; 10 bases agree with TRBD2. V lost 0 bases to trimming and J lost 4 bases; unmatched junction nucleotides: 3. The CDR3 has 16 amino acids. From germline, CDR1 is LGHNA and CDR2 YSLEER. Here the CDR3 reads CASSQDASGGYNEQFF. The CDR3 coding sequence is TGCGCCAGCAGCCAAGATGCTAGCGGGGGTTACAATGAGCAGTTCTTC.

The chain is built from TRBV29-1 and TRBJ2-1; 12 bases map to TRBD2. V shed 0 bases and J 8 bases; nucleotides not matched to a gene: 8. Germline-derived CDR1 and CDR2 are SQVTM and ANQGSEA. The CDR3 covers 16 residues. CDR3 amino acids: CSVEDGLAGRADEQFF. CDR3 nucleotide sequence: TGCAGCGTTGAAGATGGACTAGCGGGAAGAGCGGATGAGCAGTTCTTC.

This clonotype was picked up a small number of times. This sequence joins TRBV2 and TRBJ2-2, with 7 positions matching TRBD1. Germline assignment: CDR1 SNHLY and CDR2 FYNNEI. There are 16 residues in the CDR3. Trimming removed 5 bases from V and 0 bases from J; junction bases left unmatched: 6. CDR3 protein: CASSRQGVANTGELFF. Written as DNA, the CDR3 is TGTGCCAGCAGTCGACAGGGTGTAGCGAACACCGGGGAGCTGTTTTTT.

V usage is TRBV15 and J usage is TRBJ1-5; 7 bases map to TRBD1. With V trimmed by 3 bases and J by 7 bases, 6 bases remained unmatched. Germline V lookup: CDR1 LNHNV, CDR2 YYDKDF (reference sequence). The CDR3 spans 14 residues. CDR3 DNA: TGTGCCACCAGCAGCAAAAGGGGGCTCCAGCCCCAGCATTTT. It is translated as CATSSKRGLQPQHF. The full variable domain, with the rest looked up from reference TRBV15 and TRBJ1-5, is DAMVIQNPRYQVTQFGKPVTLSCSQTLNHNVMYWYQQKSSQAPKLLFHYYDKDFNNEADTPDNFQSRRPNTSFCFLDIRSPGLGDTAMYLCATSSKRGLQPQHFGDGTRLSIL.

This clonotype was detected ten times or more. The chain employs TRBV14 and TRBJ1-4; the match to TRBD1 covers 8 bases. J was trimmed by 6 bases and V by 6 bases; bases with no gene match: 9. Germline lookup yields CDR1 SGHDN and CDR2 FVKESK. CDR3 length: 15 amino acids. CDR3 in DNA: TGTGCCAGCAGTCAATGGCAGGGGGCGGATGAAAAACTGTTTTTT. Translated, it gives CASSQWQGADEKLFF.

A remark on this clonotype: This CDR3 is missing its conserved last phenylalanine or tryptophan, likely due to a read error. The DNA is omitted, as the CDR3 cannot be located on it reliably, and the CDR3 follows TCRdb's listing. The V and J genes are TRBV15 and TRBJ1-3; TRBD1 is the table's D call and was not checked against the DNA. The CDR3 region is 9 residues in length, termini included. CDR1 is LNHNV and CDR2 is YYDKDF in the germline V gene (reference sequence). CDR3 residues: CATEGQVNT.

V and J are TRBV5-1 and TRBJ1-1; D possibly corresponds to TRBD1 (5 bases). Germline CDR1 reads SGHRS; CDR2 reads YFSETQ. V was trimmed by 4 bases and J by 3 bases, leaving 13 bases between them. The CDR3 extends over 14 amino acids. The CDR3 DNA is TGCGCCAGCAGCCCCAGGGACGGGGACACTGAAGCTTTCTTT. It is translated as CASSPRDGDTEAFF. The complete variable domain, with remaining parts taken from reference TRBV5-1 and TRBJ1-1, reads KAGVTQTPRYLIKTRGQQVTLSCSPISGHRSVSWYQQTPGQGLQFLFEYFSETQRNKGNFPGRFSGRQFSNSRSEMNVSTLELGDSALYLCASSPRDGDTEAFFGQGTRLTVV.

This clonotype was observed once. The genes are TRBV7-2 and TRBJ1-5; 8 bases are a match to TRBD1. The germline gives CDR1 SGHTA, CDR2 FQGNSA. The trim removed 5 bases at V and 0 bases at J, leaving 9 bases unmatched. The CDR3 is 17 amino acids. The CDR3 protein is CASSPGTGSYSNQPQHF. The CDR3 DNA reads TGTGCCAGCAGCCCTGGGACAGGTTCGTATAGCAATCAGCCCCAGCATTTT.

This chain links TRBV9 with TRBJ2-1, with no clear D. The length of the CDR3 is 15 residues. V lost 0 bases and J lost 8, with 15 bases in between. Germline V gives CDR1 SGDLS, CDR2 YYNGEE. The CDR3 region is CASSVVGNAVDEQFF. CDR3 in DNA: TGTGCCAGCAGCGTAGTCGGCAACGCGGTCGATGAGCAGTTCTTC.

The chain joins TRBV29-1 to TRBJ2-3; TRBD1 might be the D (6 bases). V was pared by 1 base and J by 11 bases, with 22 bases between. Per the germline V gene, CDR1 is SQVTM and CDR2 is ANQGSEA. The length of the CDR3 is 15 residues. CDR3 residues: CSVEGGQGIYNEQYF. Written as DNA, the CDR3 is TGCAGCGTTGAAGGAGGGCAGGGGATCTACAATGAGCAGTATTTT.

The chain is built from TRBV19 and TRBJ1-4; D gene uncertain. The CDR3 contains 14 residues. The germline CDR1 and CDR2 sequences are LNHDA and SQIVND (reference sequence). Trimming shortened V by 7 bases and J by 0 bases, and 9 bases separated the two germline ends. CDR3: CASKRATTNEKLFF. CDR3 bases: TGTGCCAGTAAAAGGGCAACAACTAATGAAAAACTGTTTTTT.

This chain uses TRBV20-1 with TRBJ2-3; TRBD2 matches at 7 bases. V was clipped by 6 bases and J by 5 bases; unmatched bases: 11. This CDR3 has 14 amino acids. Germline CDR1 is DFQATT and CDR2 is SNEGSKA (reference sequence). The CDR3 sequence: CSAESSGAGDTQYF. CDR3 bases: TGCAGTGCAGAATCTAGCGGAGCGGGAGATACGCAGTATTTT.

The chain links TRBV7-8 to TRBJ2-1; 8 bases map to TRBD2. The CDR3 length is 16 residues. The V gene's germline CDR1 is SGHVS and CDR2 FQNEAQ. After removal of 4 bases from V and 4 bases from J, the junction contained 9 bases not matched to a gene. DNA of the CDR3: TGTGCCAGCAGCTGGACAGCTAGCGGGCCATACAATGAGCAGTTCTTC. This encodes CASSWTASGPYNEQFF.